The sequence of this TCR beta chain was determined in a study of blood T cell repertoires in COVID-19. Study-level background: Researchers got acute and convalescent COVID-19 samples from the United States, Italy and Spain. T cells, B-cell-depleted T cells, or PBMCs provided the cDNA or gDNA that served as material.

Original processing methods: Amplification from reference gene primers served as the basis for estimated nucleated cell counts. TCRdb's table, derived via immunoSEQ multiplex PCR, lists solely in-frame clones and lacks some. The D gene and trimming were derived from the DNA, and the V and J assignments and clone size from that table. The sample shows a few hundred thousand clones, approximately 85% of them seen only once. V lost 2 bases and J lost 6; bases outside the gene matches: 5. Germline V lookup: CDR1 MNHNY, CDR2 SVGAGI (reference sequence). There are 15 residues in the CDR3. The sequence was obtained from a human donor in a cohort sampled during active COVID-19. The sequenced sample was peripheral blood. This chain uses TRBV6-6 with TRBJ1-5, with 9 bases lining up with TRBD1. The CDR3 region is CASSYPGQGRQPQHF. The CDR3 DNA is TGTGCCAGCAGTTACCCGGGACAGGGTCGTCAGCCCCAGCATTTT.